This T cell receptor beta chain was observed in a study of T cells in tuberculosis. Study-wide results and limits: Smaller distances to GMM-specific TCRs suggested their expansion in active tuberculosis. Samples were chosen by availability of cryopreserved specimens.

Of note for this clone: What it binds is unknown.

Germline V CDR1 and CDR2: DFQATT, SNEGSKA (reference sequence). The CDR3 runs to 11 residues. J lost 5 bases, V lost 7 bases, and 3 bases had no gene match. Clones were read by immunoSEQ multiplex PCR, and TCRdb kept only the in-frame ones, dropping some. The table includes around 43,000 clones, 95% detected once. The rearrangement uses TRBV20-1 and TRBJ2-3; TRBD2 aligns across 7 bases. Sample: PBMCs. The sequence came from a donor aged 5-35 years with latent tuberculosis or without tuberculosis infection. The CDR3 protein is CSGAGEDTQYF. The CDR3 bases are TGCAGTGGGGCGGGGGAAGATACGCAGTATTTT.